This passage covers 3 T cell receptor beta chains from one sample sequenced in a study of vaccination effects on CD4 cells after COVID-19. TCRdb keeps only in-frame clones here, not all; method: immunoSEQ multiplex PCR. Of about 66,000 clones listed, 70% to 75% are singletons. For these TCRs, the target antigens are not known. The culture ran for 10 days before CD4+ T cells were isolated. The vaccine given was either BNT162b2 or mRNA-1273, in two doses. Sample: CD4+ T cells from PBMCs cultured without peptide, taken after COVID-19 vaccination. The receptors originated from a human donor who received a COVID-19 vaccine.

V gene TRBV3-1 (or the pseudogene TRBV3-2) combines with J gene TRBJ1-2; 7 nucleotides align to TRBD1. Germline V gene data show CDR1 as LGHDT and CDR2 as YNNKEL (reference sequence). The CDR3 spans 13 residues. J gave up 5 bases and V 4 bases, and 4 bases lay outside the gene matches. CDR3 amino acids: CASSRQGRYGYTF. For the CDR3, the DNA is TGTGCCAGCAGCCGACAGGGAAGGTATGGCTACACCTTC.

The chain carries TRBV5-1 and TRBJ1-1, with TRBD1 matching 9 bases. After removal of 0 bases from V and 0 bases from J, the junction contained 15 bases not matched to a gene. Germline CDR1 reads SGHRS; CDR2 reads YFSETQ. This CDR3 region has 20 residues. In DNA, the CDR3 is TGCGCCAGCAGCTTGGGATATATGTGGGACAGGGAGCGAATGAACACTGAAGCTTTCTTT. Residues: CASSLGYMWDRERMNTEAFF.

The chain recombines TRBV3-1 (or the pseudogene TRBV3-2) with TRBJ1-3; D is unresolved. Between the trimmed V and J ends, which lost 4 bases and 0 bases, there was a span of 16 bases. CDR3 length: 17 residues. The germline V gene has CDR1 LGHDT and CDR2 YNNKEL (reference sequence). Here the CDR3 DNA reads TGTGCCAGCAGCCCGGCGGGCCGGTTCTACTCTGGAAACACCATATATTTT. Amino acids: CASSPAGRFYSGNTIYF.